This entry lists 26 T cell receptor beta chains sequenced from one sample in a study of blood T cell repertoires in COVID-19. Clones were sequenced by immunoSEQ multiplex PCR, and TCRdb holds only the in-frame ones, with some missing. This sample yields around 50,000 clones, of which 90% are seen a single time; 5% to 6.5% belongs to the top ten. The sequenced material came from peripheral blood. All receptors derive from a man aged 70 or older with acute or convalescent COVID-19.

The rearrangement uses TRBV11-2 and TRBJ2-7, with D hard to call. Trimming removed 5 bases at V and 1 base at J, with 6 bases between. Germline V gives CDR1 SGHAT, CDR2 FQNNGV. The CDR3 contains 12 residues. CDR3 nucleotides: TGTGCCAGCAGCAGAGGTTCCTACGAGCAGTACTTC. Its protein is CASSRGSYEQYF.

This sequence joins TRBV2 and TRBJ2-7, with TRBD1 identical over 7 bases. The CDR3 runs to 16 residues. The germline CDR1 and CDR2 sequences are SNHLY and FYNNEI. J was trimmed by 0 bases and V by 3 bases; bases with no gene match: 8. The CDR3 region is CASSDLGTVLSYEQYF. CDR3 coding DNA: TGTGCCAGCAGTGATCTGGGGACAGTCCTCTCCTACGAGCAGTACTTC.

The CDR3 DNA is TGTGCCAGCAGCCGCAGGGATTCACCCCTCCACTTT. It encodes CASSRRDSPLHF. The chain employs TRBV7-8 and TRBJ1-6, with D possibly being TRBD1 (5 bases). The CDR3 is 12 residues long. The germline gives CDR1 SGHVS, CDR2 FQNEAQ. V was cut by 5 bases and J by 8 bases, with 7 bases left in between.

The chain joins TRBV2 to TRBJ2-3; 11 bases agree with TRBD2. V shed 6 bases, J shed 4 bases, and the junction held 12 bases outside the gene matches. CDR1 is SNHLY, CDR2 FYNNEI, per germline. The CDR3 contains 17 residues. DNA for the CDR3: TGTGCCAGCAGCCCTACAGCGGGACTAGCGGCTTCAGATACGCAGTATTTT. Its translation: CASSPTAGLAASDTQYF.

This chain joins TRBV18 and TRBJ2-2, with 9 bases identical to TRBD1. Losses at the gene ends were 0 bases for V and 8 bases for J; bases not matched to a gene: 7. The germline V gene has CDR1 KGHSH and CDR2 LQKENI. CDR3 length: 16 amino acids. The DNA of the CDR3 is TGTGCCAGCTCACCACCCGAGACAGGGGGATCTGGGGAGCTGTTTTTT. Protein product: CASSPPETGGSGELFF.

This clone has only one observation. This chain uses TRBV7-3 with TRBJ2-5; D is uncertain. The CDR3 extends over 13 amino acids. The germline gives CDR1 SGHTA, CDR2 FQGTGA. V lost 2 bases to trimming and J lost 5 bases, with 9 bases between them. CDR3 in DNA: TGTGCCAGCAGCTTAGGCCTGAGGGAGACCCAGTACTTC. It is translated as CASSLGLRETQYF.

This clone was detected only once. The genes are TRBV10-3 and TRBJ2-1; TRBD2 agrees at 13 bases. Germline V gene data show CDR1 as ENHRY and CDR2 as SYGVKD. There are 16 residues in the CDR3. The junction had 2 bases not matched to a gene; V was cut back by 6 bases and J by 0 bases. Written as DNA, the CDR3 is TGTGCCATCAGGGGGACTAGCGGGGCCTCCTACAATGAGCAGTTCTTC. This translates into CAIRGTSGASYNEQFF.

The chain recombines TRBV19 with TRBJ1-3; TRBD1 matches at 11 bases. V gave up 4 bases and J gave up 2 bases; unmatched junction bases: 4. This CDR3 spans 16 amino acids. CDR1 is LNHDA, CDR2 SQIVND, per germline (reference sequence). CDR3 sequence: CASSTWTGGAGNTIYF. In nucleotides, the CDR3 is TGTGCCAGTAGTACTTGGACAGGGGGCGCTGGAAACACCATATATTTT.

The chain combines TRBV5-8 with TRBJ2-5; 15 bases are shared with TRBD2. CDR1 is SGHTS, CDR2 YDEGEE, per germline. Trimming took 2 bases from V and 3 from J; bases not matched to a gene: 11. The CDR3 spans 19 residues. The CDR3 sequence is CASSFGLAGGLLGKETQYF. The CDR3 nucleotides read TGTGCCAGCAGCTTCGGACTAGCGGGGGGGCTTTTGGGTAAAGAGACCCAGTACTTC.

The chain uses TRBV10-3 and TRBJ2-2; 8 bases align to TRBD2. The trim removed 6 bases at V and 3 bases at J, leaving 3 bases unmatched. This CDR3 comprises 14 residues. Germline V gives CDR1 ENHRY, CDR2 SYGVKD. The CDR3 sequence is CAIRGSGDTGELFF. The CDR3 DNA reads TGTGCCATCAGGGGTAGCGGGGACACCGGGGAGCTGTTTTTT.

The V call is TRBV9, the J call TRBJ2-3; D perhaps matches TRBD1 (5 bases). Trimming left V 0 bases short and J 4 bases short, with 9 bases between. This CDR3 is built from 14 residues. Germline lookup yields CDR1 SGDLS and CDR2 YYNGEE. CDR3 coding DNA: TGTGCCAGCAGCGTAGAGACAGAGGCAGATACGCAGTATTTT. Protein: CASSVETEADTQYF.

This clone appeared once. The chain couples TRBV5-8 to TRBJ2-3; maybe TRBD2 (6 bases). The CDR3 has 16 amino acids. CDR1 SGHTS and CDR2 YDEGEE come from the germline V gene. V lost 1 base and J lost 0, with 12 bases in between. CDR3 DNA sequence: TGTGCCAGCAGCTTGATTGGGGGGTTTAGCACAGATACGCAGTATTTT. Its protein product is CASSLIGGFSTDTQYF.

The chain links TRBV19 to TRBJ1-1; 7 bases line up with TRBD1. This CDR3 has 15 residues. The V gene end was trimmed by 6 bases and the J gene end by 1 base; junction bases not matched to a gene: 8. Germline V CDR1 and CDR2: LNHDA, SQIVND (reference sequence). CDR3 nucleotides: TGTGCCAGTAGCGAGGGGGCCCCGGGGAACACTGAAGCTTTCTTT. This gives the protein CASSEGAPGNTEAFF. Full variable domain (rest looked up from reference TRBV19 and TRBJ1-1): DGGITQSPKYLFRKEGQNVTLSCEQNLNHDAMYWYRQDPGQGLRLIYYSQIVNDFQKGDIAEGYSVSREKKESFPLTVTSAQKNPTAFYLCASSEGAPGNTEAFFGQGTRLTVV.

This chain uses TRBV3-1 (or the pseudogene TRBV3-2) with TRBJ2-6; D is possibly TRBD2 (5 bases). The germline V gene has CDR1 LGHDT and CDR2 YNNKEL (reference sequence). V was clipped by 1 base and J by 0 bases, with 19 bases between them. This CDR3 is 20 amino acids long. For the CDR3, the DNA is TGTGCCAGCAGCCAAGGTACCCGGAGGATCCCGAGCTCTGGGGCCAACGTCCTGACTTTC. Its translation: CASSQGTRRIPSSGANVLTF.

The chain combines TRBV5-1 with TRBJ2-3; 11 bases are shared with TRBD1. Germline lookup yields CDR1 SGHRS and CDR2 YFSETQ. CDR3 length: 17 residues. V lost 3 bases, J lost 3 bases, and 9 bases stayed unmatched. CDR3 sequence reads: CASSSRTGGGVTDTQYF. CDR3 nucleotides: TGCGCCAGCAGCTCCCGGACAGGGGGCGGGGTAACAGATACGCAGTATTTT.

V is TRBV4-2 and J is TRBJ2-2, with 7 bases fitting TRBD1. There are 15 residues in the CDR3. CDR1 is LGHNA, CDR2 YNFKEQ, per germline. The ends lost 4 bases at V and 7 bases at J; junction bases unmatched: 9. In DNA form, the CDR3 reads TGTGCCAGCAGCCCAGGGGTAGGGGGCGGCGGGGAGCTGTTTTTT. Residues: CASSPGVGGGGELFF.

The chain joins TRBV7-2 to TRBJ1-1, with 7 bases lining up with TRBD1. Per germline, CDR1 SGHTA and CDR2 FQGNSA. CDR3 size: 16 residues. V trimming: 5 bases; J trimming: 1 base; junction bases outside the gene matches: 10. The CDR3, as DNA: TGTGCCAGCAGCCCCGGGCCCTACAGGGGGAACACTGAAGCTTTCTTT. This translates into CASSPGPYRGNTEAFF. Full variable domain (remainder filled in from reference TRBV7-2 and TRBJ1-1): GAGVSQSPSNKVTEKGKDVELRCDPISGHTALYWYRQSLGQGLEFLIYFQGNSAPDKSGLPSDRFSAERTGGSVSTLTIQRTQQEDSAVYLCASSPGPYRGNTEAFFGQGTRLTVV.

This chain connects TRBV6-5 to TRBJ2-3, with D hard to call. Between the trimmed V and J ends, which lost 0 bases and 0 bases, there was a span of 7 bases. There are 15 residues in the CDR3. The germline V gene encodes CDR1 MNHEY and CDR2 SVGAGI. The CDR3: CASSYSVRSTDTQYF. CDR3 bases: TGTGCCAGCAGTTACTCGGTCAGGAGCACAGATACGCAGTATTTT.

This chain links TRBV20-1 with TRBJ2-7, with D tentatively TRBD2 (5 bases). Deletions cut 3 bases from V and 2 bases from J, with 11 bases between. Germline V gives CDR1 DFQATT, CDR2 SNEGSKA (reference sequence). This CDR3 comprises 13 residues. CDR3 sequence reads: CSASNRRTYEQYF. For the CDR3, the DNA is TGCAGTGCTAGTAATAGGAGGACCTACGAGCAGTACTTC.

The chain uses TRBV12-3 or TRBV12-4 and TRBJ2-7; D not resolved. The CDR3 consists of 13 residues. The V gene lost 4 bases and the J gene lost 2 bases, with 9 bases spanning the gap. CDR3 loop: CASSSGIAYEQYF. As DNA, the CDR3 is TGTGCCAGCAGTTCAGGAATCGCCTACGAGCAGTACTTC.

This chain connects TRBV5-8 to TRBJ2-5; 11 nucleotides match TRBD2. With 4 bases clipped from V and 5 bases from J, the junction kept 19 bases outside the gene matches. The V gene's germline CDR1 is SGHTS and CDR2 YDEGEE. This CDR3 spans 19 amino acids. The chain's CDR3 is CASSNGYATSGGGSETQYF. In DNA, the CDR3 is TGTGCCAGCAGCAACGGATACGCCACTAGCGGGGGTGGGTCGGAGACCCAGTACTTC.

The chain links TRBV30 to TRBJ1-5; D uncertain. V was pared by 2 bases and J by 3 bases, with 8 bases between. Germline CDR1 is GTSNPN and CDR2 is SVGIG (reference sequence). The CDR3 is 13 residues long. The CDR3 DNA reads TGTGCCTGGAGTTACCAGGCCAATCAGCCCCAGCATTTT. Encoded protein: CAWSYQANQPQHF.

The chain combines TRBV4-3 with TRBJ2-1; TRBD1 is a possible D gene (6 bases). CDR1 and CDR2 (germline): LGHNA, YSLEER. The ends were cut back, 3 bases at V and 2 bases at J, with 11 bases in the middle. The CDR3 covers 15 residues. The CDR3 DNA sequence: TGCGCCAGCAGCCAGCTTACAGGGACCTACAATGAGCAGTTCTTC. Translation: CASSQLTGTYNEQFF.

The chain links TRBV7-8 to TRBJ2-7; TRBD1 agrees at 9 bases. The CDR3 totals 16 residues. V trimming: 0 bases; J trimming: 3 bases; junction bases outside the gene matches: 6. CDR1 is SGHVS and CDR2 is FQNEAQ in the germline V gene. The CDR3 spells CASSLAPGTGHYEQYF. In DNA, the CDR3 is TGTGCCAGCAGCTTAGCCCCCGGGACAGGGCACTACGAGCAGTACTTC. The variable domain in full, completed from reference TRBV7-8 and TRBJ2-7, reads GAGVSQSPRYKVAKRGQDVALRCDPISGHVSLFWYQQALGQGPEFLTYFQNEAQLDKSGLPSDRFFAERPEGSVSTLKIQRTQQEDSAVYLCASSLAPGTGHYEQYFGPGTRLTVT.

The rearrangement joins TRBV18 to TRBJ1-1; no firm D call. This CDR3 comprises 14 residues. Germline loops: CDR1 KGHSH, CDR2 LQKENI. The V gene lost 3 bases and the J gene lost 6 bases, with 14 bases spanning the gap. The CDR3 DNA sequence: TGTGCCAGCTCACCCGGATCGGGTTCCGCTGAAGCTTTCTTT. Translated, it gives CASSPGSGSAEAFF.

This rearrangement joins TRBV5-4 to TRBJ1-1; perhaps TRBD1 as D (5 bases). Trimming stripped 1 base from V and 4 bases from J, with 14 bases between. The CDR3 is 15 amino acids. Germline-derived CDR1 and CDR2 are SGHNT and YYREEE (reference sequence). The CDR3 loop reads CASSLWGGGATEAFF. The CDR3 nucleotides are TGTGCCAGCAGCTTGTGGGGAGGAGGGGCCACTGAAGCTTTCTTT.